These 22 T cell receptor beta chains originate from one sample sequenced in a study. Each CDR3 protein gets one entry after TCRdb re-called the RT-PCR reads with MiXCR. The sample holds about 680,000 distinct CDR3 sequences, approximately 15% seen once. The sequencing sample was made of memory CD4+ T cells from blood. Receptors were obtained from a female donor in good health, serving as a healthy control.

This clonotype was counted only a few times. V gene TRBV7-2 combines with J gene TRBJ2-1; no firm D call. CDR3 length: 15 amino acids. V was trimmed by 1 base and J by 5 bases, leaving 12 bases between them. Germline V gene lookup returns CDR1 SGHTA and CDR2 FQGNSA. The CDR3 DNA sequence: TGTGCCAGCAGCTTAGGGCTATCTCCTAACAATGAGCAGTTCTTC. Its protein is CASSLGLSPNNEQFF.

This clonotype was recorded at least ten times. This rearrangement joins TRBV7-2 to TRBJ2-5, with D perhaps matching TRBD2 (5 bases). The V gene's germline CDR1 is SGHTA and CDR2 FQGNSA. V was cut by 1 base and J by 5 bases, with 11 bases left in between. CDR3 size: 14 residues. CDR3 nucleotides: TGTGCCAGCAGCTTAGTTTCGGGAAAGGAGACCCAGTACTTC. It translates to CASSLVSGKETQYF. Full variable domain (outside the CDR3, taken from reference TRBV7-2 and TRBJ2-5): GAGVSQSPSNKVTEKGKDVELRCDPISGHTALYWYRQSLGQGLEFLIYFQGNSAPDKSGLPSDRFSAERTGGSVSTLTIQRTQQEDSAVYLCASSLVSGKETQYFGPGTRLLVL.

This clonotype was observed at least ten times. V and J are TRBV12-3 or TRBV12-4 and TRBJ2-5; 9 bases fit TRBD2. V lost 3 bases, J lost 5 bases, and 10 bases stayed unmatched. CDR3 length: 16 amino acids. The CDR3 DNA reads TGTGCCAGCAGTTTCCTAGCGGGATCAGGTCAGGAGACCCAGTACTTC. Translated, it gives CASSFLAGSGQETQYF.

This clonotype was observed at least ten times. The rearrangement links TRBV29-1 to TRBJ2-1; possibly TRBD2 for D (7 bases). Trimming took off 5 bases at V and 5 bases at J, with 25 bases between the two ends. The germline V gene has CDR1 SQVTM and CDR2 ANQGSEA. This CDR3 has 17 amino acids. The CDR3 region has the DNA TGCAGCGTTTCTGGGGGGGGCGTGGGTAGCGGAAACAATGAGCAGTTCTTC. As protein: CSVSGGGVGSGNNEQFF.

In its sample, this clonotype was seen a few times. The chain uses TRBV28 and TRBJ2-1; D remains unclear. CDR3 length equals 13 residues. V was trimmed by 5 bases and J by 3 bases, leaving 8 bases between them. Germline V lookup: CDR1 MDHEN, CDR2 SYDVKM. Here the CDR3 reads CASSPLYYNEQFF. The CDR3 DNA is TGTGCCAGCAGTCCCCTGTACTACAATGAGCAGTTCTTC.

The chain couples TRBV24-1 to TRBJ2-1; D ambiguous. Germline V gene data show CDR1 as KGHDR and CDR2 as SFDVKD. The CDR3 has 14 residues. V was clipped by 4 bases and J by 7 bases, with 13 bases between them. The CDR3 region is CATSDPGFANEQFF. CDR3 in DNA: TGTGCCACCAGTGACCCCGGCTTCGCAAATGAGCAGTTCTTC.

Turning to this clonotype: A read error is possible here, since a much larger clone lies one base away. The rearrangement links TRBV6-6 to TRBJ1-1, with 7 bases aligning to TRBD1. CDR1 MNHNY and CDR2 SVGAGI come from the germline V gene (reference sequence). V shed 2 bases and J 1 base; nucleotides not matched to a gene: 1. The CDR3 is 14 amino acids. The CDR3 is CASSYAGGNTEAFF. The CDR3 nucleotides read TGTGCCAGCAGTTACGCAGGGGGGAACACTGAAGCTTTCTTT.

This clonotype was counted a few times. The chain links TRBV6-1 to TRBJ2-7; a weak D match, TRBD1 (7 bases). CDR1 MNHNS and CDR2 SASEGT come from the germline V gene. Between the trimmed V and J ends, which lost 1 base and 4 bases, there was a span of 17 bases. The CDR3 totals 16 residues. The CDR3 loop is CASSEGGGGDPYEQYF. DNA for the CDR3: TGTGCCAGCAGTGAAGGTGGAGGGGGCGACCCATACGAGCAGTACTTC.

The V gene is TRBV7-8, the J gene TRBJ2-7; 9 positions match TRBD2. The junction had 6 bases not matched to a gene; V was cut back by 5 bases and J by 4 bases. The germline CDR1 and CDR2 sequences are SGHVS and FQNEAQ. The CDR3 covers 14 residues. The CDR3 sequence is CASSRGGAGYEQYF. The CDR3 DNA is TGTGCCAGCAGCCGCGGGGGGGCAGGATACGAGCAGTACTTC.

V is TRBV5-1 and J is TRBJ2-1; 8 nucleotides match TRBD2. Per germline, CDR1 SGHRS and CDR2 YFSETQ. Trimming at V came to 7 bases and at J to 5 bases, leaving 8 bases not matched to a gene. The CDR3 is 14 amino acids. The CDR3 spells CASLEVAGNNEQFF. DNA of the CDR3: TGCGCCAGCCTAGAAGTAGCGGGAAACAATGAGCAGTTCTTC.

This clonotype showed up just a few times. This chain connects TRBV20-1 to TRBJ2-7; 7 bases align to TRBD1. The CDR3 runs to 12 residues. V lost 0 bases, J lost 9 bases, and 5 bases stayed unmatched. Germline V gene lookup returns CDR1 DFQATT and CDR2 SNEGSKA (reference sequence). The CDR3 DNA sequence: TGCAGTGCTAGAGACAGGGGGAGTCTGCAGTACTTC. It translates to CSARDRGSLQYF.

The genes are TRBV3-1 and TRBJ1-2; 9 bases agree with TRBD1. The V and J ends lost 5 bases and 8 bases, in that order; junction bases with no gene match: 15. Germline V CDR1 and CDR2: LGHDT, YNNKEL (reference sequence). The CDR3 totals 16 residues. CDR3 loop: CASSSVVRTGVGGYTF. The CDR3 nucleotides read TGTGCCAGCAGCTCCGTTGTTAGGACAGGGGTCGGCGGCTACACCTTC.

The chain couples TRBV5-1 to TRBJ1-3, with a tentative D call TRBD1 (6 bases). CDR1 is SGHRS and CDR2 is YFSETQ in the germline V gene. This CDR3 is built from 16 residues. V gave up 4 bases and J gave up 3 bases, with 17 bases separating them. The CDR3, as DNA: TGCGCCAGCAGCCGGGGCGGGGGCGCGGATGGAAACACCATATATTTT. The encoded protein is CASSRGGGADGNTIYF.

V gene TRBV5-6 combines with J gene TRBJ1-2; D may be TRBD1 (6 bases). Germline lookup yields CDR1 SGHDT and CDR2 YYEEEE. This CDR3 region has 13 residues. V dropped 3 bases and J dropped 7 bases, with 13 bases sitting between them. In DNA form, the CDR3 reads TGTGCCAGCAGCTATACCGGGACAACTGGCTACACCTTC. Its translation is CASSYTGTTGYTF.

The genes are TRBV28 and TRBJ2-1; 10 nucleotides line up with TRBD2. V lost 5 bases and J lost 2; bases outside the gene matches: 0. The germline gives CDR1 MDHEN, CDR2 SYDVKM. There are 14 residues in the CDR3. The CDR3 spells CASSGLAAYNEQFF. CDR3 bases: TGTGCCAGCAGTGGACTAGCGGCCTACAATGAGCAGTTCTTC. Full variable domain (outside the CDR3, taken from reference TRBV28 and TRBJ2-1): DVKVTQSSRYLVKRTGEKVFLECVQDMDHENMFWYRQDPGLGLRLIYFSYDVKMKEKGDIPEGYSVSREKKERFSLILESASTNQTSMYLCASSGLAAYNEQFFGPGTRLTVL.

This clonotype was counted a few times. CDR3 bases: TGTGCCACCCTCGGGGGGAGCTCCTACAATGAGCAGTTCTTC. Its translation: CATLGGSSYNEQFF. The chain is built from TRBV24-1 and TRBJ2-1; 7 bases align to TRBD2. Germline CDR1 KGHDR, CDR2 SFDVKD. With 9 bases clipped from V and 0 bases from J, the junction kept 4 bases outside the gene matches. This CDR3 has 14 residues.

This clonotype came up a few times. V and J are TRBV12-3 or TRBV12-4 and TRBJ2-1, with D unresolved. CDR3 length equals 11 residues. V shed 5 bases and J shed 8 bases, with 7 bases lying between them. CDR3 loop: CASSAVDEQFF. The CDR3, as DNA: TGTGCCAGCAGTGCCGTGGATGAGCAGTTCTTC.

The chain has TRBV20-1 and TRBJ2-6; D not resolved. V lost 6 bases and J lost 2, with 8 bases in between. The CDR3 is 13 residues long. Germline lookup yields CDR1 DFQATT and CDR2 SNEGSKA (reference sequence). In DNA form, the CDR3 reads TGCAGTGCGTCGATAACTGGGGCCAACGTCCTGACTTTC. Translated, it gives CSASITGANVLTF.

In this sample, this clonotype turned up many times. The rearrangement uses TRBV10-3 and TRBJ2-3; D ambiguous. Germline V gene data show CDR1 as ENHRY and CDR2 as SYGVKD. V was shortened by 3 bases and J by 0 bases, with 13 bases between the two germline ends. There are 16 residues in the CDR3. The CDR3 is CAISDKGRTSTDTQYF. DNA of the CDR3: TGTGCCATCAGTGATAAGGGTCGTACTAGCACAGATACGCAGTATTTT.

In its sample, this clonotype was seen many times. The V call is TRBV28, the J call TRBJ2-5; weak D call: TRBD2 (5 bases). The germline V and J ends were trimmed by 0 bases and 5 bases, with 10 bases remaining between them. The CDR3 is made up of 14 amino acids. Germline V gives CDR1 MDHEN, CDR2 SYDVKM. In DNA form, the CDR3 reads TGTGCCAGCAGTTTATGGGCTAGCTTGGAGACCCAGTACTTC. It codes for CASSLWASLETQYF.

The CDR3 sequence is CASSRSGGPPEQFF. The CDR3 nucleotides are TGTGCCAGCAGCCGGAGTGGAGGGCCGCCTGAGCAGTTCTTC. This rearrangement joins TRBV28 to TRBJ2-1; D perhaps matches TRBD2 (6 bases). V was trimmed by 6 bases and J by 9 bases, leaving 18 bases between them. This CDR3 is 14 amino acids long. Germline V CDR1 and CDR2: MDHEN, SYDVKM.

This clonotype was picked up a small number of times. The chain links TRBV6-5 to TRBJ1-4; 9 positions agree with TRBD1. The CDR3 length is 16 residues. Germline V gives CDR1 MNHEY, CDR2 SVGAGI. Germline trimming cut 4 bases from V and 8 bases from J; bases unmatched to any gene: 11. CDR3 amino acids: CASSFSDRGVQEKLFF. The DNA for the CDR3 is TGTGCCAGCAGTTTTTCCGACAGGGGGGTTCAGGAAAAACTGTTTTTT.